The sequence of this T cell receptor (beta chain) was determined in a study of Ad26.COV2.S vaccination and SARS-CoV-2 variants. Study at large: Once or twice, 56 days apart, Ad26.COV2.S was delivered intramuscularly.

Described treatment: 15 to 20 received Ad26.COV2.S at low or high dose, single or two shots; roughly 5 received placebo; per-sample allocation not given. At day 63 after the first vaccine or placebo injection, samples were drawn. The CDR3 consists of 12 residues. CDR1 and CDR2 (germline): MNHEY, SMNVEV (reference sequence). Deletions cut 5 bases from V and 2 bases from J, with 7 bases between. This clone has just one count. Sequencing was performed with immunoSEQ multiplex PCR; in TCRdb, only in-frame clones are kept and a portion is missing. Among about 400,000 clones, approximately 88% were seen once, and the ten largest hold 3.6%.

The source of this sequence is a person between 18 and 60 years old who received the Ad26.COV2.S COVID-19 vaccine or a placebo. Material: peripheral blood, obtained in a trial of Ad26.COV2.S vaccine versus placebo. The genes are TRBV27 and TRBJ2-7, with D uncertain. The CDR3 reads CASSPAPYEQYF. CDR3 nucleotide sequence: TGTGCCAGCAGTCCCGCCCCCTACGAGCAGTACTTC.